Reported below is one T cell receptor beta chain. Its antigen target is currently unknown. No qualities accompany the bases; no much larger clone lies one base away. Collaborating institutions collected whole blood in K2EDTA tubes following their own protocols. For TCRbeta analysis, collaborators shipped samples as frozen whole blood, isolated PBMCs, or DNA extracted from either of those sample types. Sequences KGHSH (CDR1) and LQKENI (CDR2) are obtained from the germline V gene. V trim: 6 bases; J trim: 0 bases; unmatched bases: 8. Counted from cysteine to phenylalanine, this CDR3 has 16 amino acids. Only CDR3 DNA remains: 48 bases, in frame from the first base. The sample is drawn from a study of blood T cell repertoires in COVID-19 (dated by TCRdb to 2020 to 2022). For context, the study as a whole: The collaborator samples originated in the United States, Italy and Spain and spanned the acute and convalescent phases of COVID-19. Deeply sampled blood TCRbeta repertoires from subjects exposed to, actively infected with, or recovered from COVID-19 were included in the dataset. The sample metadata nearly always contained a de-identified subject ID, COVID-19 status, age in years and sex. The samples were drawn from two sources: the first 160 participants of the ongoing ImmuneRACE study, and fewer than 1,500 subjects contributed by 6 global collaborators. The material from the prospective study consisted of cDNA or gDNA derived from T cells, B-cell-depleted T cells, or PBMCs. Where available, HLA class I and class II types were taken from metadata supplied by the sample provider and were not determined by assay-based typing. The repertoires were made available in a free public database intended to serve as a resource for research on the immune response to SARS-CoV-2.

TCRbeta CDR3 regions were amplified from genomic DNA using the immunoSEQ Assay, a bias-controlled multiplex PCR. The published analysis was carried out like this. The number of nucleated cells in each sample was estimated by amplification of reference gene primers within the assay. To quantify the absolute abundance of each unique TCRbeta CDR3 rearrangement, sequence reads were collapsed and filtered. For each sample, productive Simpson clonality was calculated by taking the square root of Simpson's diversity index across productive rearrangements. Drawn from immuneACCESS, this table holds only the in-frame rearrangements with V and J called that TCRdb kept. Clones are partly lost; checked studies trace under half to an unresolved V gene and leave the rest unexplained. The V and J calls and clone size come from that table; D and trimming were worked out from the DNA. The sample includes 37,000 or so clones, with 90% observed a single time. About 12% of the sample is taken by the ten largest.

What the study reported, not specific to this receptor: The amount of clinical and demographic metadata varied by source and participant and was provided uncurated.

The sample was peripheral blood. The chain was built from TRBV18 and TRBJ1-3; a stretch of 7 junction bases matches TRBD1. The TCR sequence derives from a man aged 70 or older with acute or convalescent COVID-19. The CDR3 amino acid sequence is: CASSEGQAHSGNTIYF. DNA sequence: TGTGCCAGCTCGGAAGGACAGGCGCACTCTGGAAACACCATATATTTT. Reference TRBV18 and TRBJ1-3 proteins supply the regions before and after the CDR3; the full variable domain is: NAGVMQNPRHLVRRRGQEARLRCSPMKGHSHVYWYRQLPEEGLKFMVYLQKENIIDESGMPKERFSAEFPKEGPSILRIQQVVRGDSAAYFCASSEGQAHSGNTIYFGEGSWLTVV.